This TCR beta chain was recorded in a study of blood T cells in healthy people across ages. Study-wide context: Template-switching capture recovered about one barcoded beta molecule per two T cells. Study-level findings and limits: It was the long-lived donors that had more naive CD4+ cells and higher diversity than aged donors.

Combining a sample-barcoded 5' primer with a J-beta primer mix, a second PCR ran for 7 to 11 cycles. MiXCR, applied by TCRdb to the 5' RACE reads, yields one record per CDR3 protein. The sample carries around 940,000 distinct CDR3 sequences, 51% recorded once. Turning to this clonotype: Antigen specificity is unknown.

Donors gave roughly 9.1 milliliters of peripheral blood apiece. The trim removed 4 bases at V and 13 bases at J, leaving 18 bases unmatched. The CDR3 consists of 16 residues. Germline assignment: CDR1 SGDLS and CDR2 YYNGEE. This TCR was recovered from a woman aged 60-75 years in good health. The V and J genes are TRBV9 and TRBJ2-4; 9 bases fit TRBD2. Source material: blood. The CDR3 sequence: CASSPRLAESSYKQYF. CDR3 nucleotides: TGTGCCAGCAGCCCAAGACTAGCGGAAAGCTCCTACAAGCAGTACTTC.